These T cell receptor beta chains were read from a single sample in a study of blood T cell repertoires in COVID-19. Profiling relied on immunoSEQ multiplex PCR, and the TCRdb table lists in-frame clones only, not all of them. The table lists approximately 390,000 clones, around nine tenths of them singletons. The sample was PBMCs or T cells enriched from blood (not recorded which). The receptors shown here come from a woman aged 50 to 60 who had recovered from COVID-19. The CDR3 runs from the conserved cysteine through the conserved F or W. Fields, in order: V gene, J gene, CDR3 protein.

V: TRBV5-1; J: TRBJ1-5; CDR3: CASLPAFRLVRARGNQPQHF
V: TRBV12-3/TRBV12-4; J: TRBJ1-2; CDR3: CASSTTGYGYTF
V: TRBV2; J: TRBJ2-7; CDR3: CASRETWTGEQYF
V: TRBV30; J: TRBJ1-3; CDR3: CASTPNPGTGGSLSGNTIYF
V: TRBV5-1; J: TRBJ2-1; CDR3: CASSSGYNEQFF
V: TRBV18; J: TRBJ2-5; CDR3: CASSLTGPSGKETQYF
V: TRBV7-2; J: TRBJ2-3; CDR3: CASSLGDRNTDTQYF
V: TRBV28; J: TRBJ1-5; CDR3: CASTDSVFFQHF
V: TRBV7-9; J: TRBJ2-7; CDR3: CASSHPQRGNSYEQYF
V: TRBV14; J: TRBJ2-1; CDR3: CASCPGSYNEQFF
V: TRBV29-1; J: TRBJ2-7; CDR3: CSVENLGEQYF
V: TRBV7-9; J: TRBJ1-3; CDR3: CASRHTGNSGNTIYF
V: TRBV7-2; J: TRBJ1-2; CDR3: CASSSDWDSLSGYTF
V: TRBV7-9; J: TRBJ2-1; CDR3: CASSLFTSSYNEQFF
V: TRBV3-1/TRBV3-2; J: TRBJ1-1; CDR3: CASSLLVGGNTEAFF
V: TRBV7-9; J: TRBJ1-1; CDR3: CASSSDRDENTEAFF
V: TRBV5-1; J: TRBJ1-5; CDR3: CASSPTGGQPQHF
V: TRBV5-1; J: TRBJ2-7; CDR3: CASSSGWDSRYEQYF
V: TRBV7-2; J: TRBJ2-2; CDR3: CASSQVFGTGELFF
V: TRBV2; J: TRBJ1-1; CDR3: CASSLQGLNTEAFF
V: TRBV5-8; J: TRBJ2-7; CDR3: CASSPDTGGFEEQYF
V: TRBV6-2/TRBV6-3; J: TRBJ1-5; CDR3: CASSHGVDQPQHF
V: TRBV2; J: TRBJ2-7; CDR3: CASTPPSGVYEQYF
V: TRBV5-1; J: TRBJ1-1; CDR3: CASSGTQGNTEAFF
V: TRBV28; J: TRBJ2-7; CDR3: CASSFSTYEQYF
V: TRBV7-3; J: TRBJ1-2; CDR3: CASSLYSGVGGYTF
V: TRBV28; J: TRBJ2-1; CDR3: CASSSRDFYNEQFF
V: TRBV2; J: TRBJ1-2; CDR3: CANSGTGDIIGYGYTF
V: TRBV6-5; J: TRBJ1-2; CDR3: CASRVEGHYGYTF
V: TRBV29-1; J: TRBJ1-1; CDR3: CSVTGGENTEAFF
V: TRBV5-1; J: TRBJ1-2; CDR3: CASSPTQGVKNGYTF
V: TRBV10-3; J: TRBJ1-2; CDR3: CAIGSDSNYGYTF
V: TRBV2; J: TRBJ2-1; CDR3: CASSGLAGGYNEQFF
V: TRBV2; J: TRBJ1-1; CDR3: CASSERRNTEAFF
V: TRBV18; J: TRBJ1-4; CDR3: CASSPSGINEKLFF
V: TRBV7-9; J: TRBJ2-7; CDR3: CASSTGGWSEQYF
V: TRBV5-6; J: TRBJ1-1; CDR3: CASSLGAGGTEAFF
V: TRBV7-9; J: TRBJ1-2; CDR3: CASSLVGGGYTF
V: TRBV7-9; J: TRBJ2-7; CDR3: CASSLGKDRGQILQYF
V: TRBV7-9; J: TRBJ1-1; CDR3: CASRRGQENTEAFF
V: TRBV4-1; J: TRBJ2-7; CDR3: CASSQMVTSGAYEQYF
V: TRBV2; J: TRBJ1-2; CDR3: CASSEPGQTHYGYTF